This T cell receptor (beta chain) originates from a study of Ad26.COV2.S vaccination and SARS-CoV-2 variants. Study context: Intramuscular Ad26.COV2.S doses were given once or twice, 56 days apart.

The data were produced by immunoSEQ multiplex PCR, yet TCRdb's version contains in-frame clones alone and is incomplete. The sample yields around 250,000 clones, 70% to 90% seen once. Treatment: around 19 received Ad26.COV2.S at low or high dose, single or two shots; 5 received placebo; per-sample allocation not given. Sampling took place 63 days after the first vaccine or placebo injection. As to this clone: What it binds is not known.

General study findings and limits: The study found similar non-spike TCR breadth in vaccine and placebo recipients.

Germline V gene sequence: CDR1 SEHNR, CDR2 FQNEAQ (reference sequence). CDR3 size: 15 residues. The germline V and J ends were trimmed by 1 base and 8 bases, with 14 bases remaining between them. The origin of this receptor is a person between 18 and 65 years old who received the Ad26.COV2.S COVID-19 vaccine or a placebo. Sample: peripheral blood, taken in a trial of Ad26.COV2.S vaccine versus placebo. The J gene is TRBJ1-4, the V gene TRBV7-9, with D maybe TRBD1 (6 bases). The CDR3: CASSLGAGGAEKLFF. DNA for the CDR3: TGTGCCAGCAGCTTAGGAGCTGGGGGCGCAGAAAAACTGTTTTTT.